This TCR beta chain was identified during a study of blood T cells in healthy people across ages. Study-wide context: The template switching approach captured approximately one barcoded beta molecule for every two T cells.

Healthy Caucasian individuals from Russia aged roughly 6 to 95 were enrolled as donors. Total RNA extraction produced at least 5.5 micrograms (per sample) for the study. This clonotype was recorded many times. A second PCR, run for 7 to 11 cycles, used a sample-barcoded 5' primer plus a J-beta primer mix. Via MiXCR, TCRdb re-called the 5' RACE reads, giving one row per CDR3 protein. The sample holds 800,000 to 950,000 distinct CDR3 sequences, roughly 28% seen once. A further study also used this sample, focusing on T cells of mothers and their children. Per that paper: Primer M1S, used in the second PCR, introduced sample barcodes and 2-4 random nucleotides.

The sequence was collected from a woman aged 40 to 50 in good health. The specimen was blood.

The CDR3 DNA follows: TGTGCCAGCAGTTCTGAAGGACTAGCGGGGGCACACCAGTACTTC. It encodes CASSSEGLAGAHQYF. The chain employs TRBV7-2 and TRBJ2-5; TRBD2 matches 13 bases. V shed 6 bases and J 10 bases; nucleotides not matched to a gene: 11. CDR1 and CDR2 (germline): SGHTA, FQGNSA. CDR3 size: 15 residues.